The 23 T cell receptor beta chains below were found in one sample sequenced in a study of blood T cell repertoires in COVID-19. Sequenced by immunoSEQ multiplex PCR; TCRdb stores in-frame clones only, minus some. The repertoire holds around 220,000 clones, with less than 85% as singletons. Sequencing was done on a sample of peripheral blood. These receptor sequences come from an elderly woman with active or convalescent COVID-19.

The chain links TRBV27 to TRBJ1-2, with 7 bases aligning to TRBD1. This CDR3 has 17 residues. J lost 2 bases, V lost 0 bases, and 9 bases had no gene match. CDR1 is MNHEY and CDR2 is SMNVEV in the germline V gene (reference sequence). The CDR3: CASSLSGWTGLNYGYTF. CDR3 in DNA: TGTGCCAGCAGTTTATCGGGATGGACAGGCTTAAACTATGGCTACACCTTC.

The chain carries TRBV5-1 and TRBJ2-2, with 9 bases that match TRBD2. Trimming cost V 4 bases and J 3 bases; bases outside gene matches: 16. CDR3 length: 19 residues. CDR1 is SGHRS, CDR2 YFSETQ, per germline. The CDR3 here is CASSHPYASGIIDTGELFF. CDR3 in DNA: TGCGCCAGCAGCCACCCTTACGCTAGCGGGATTATCGACACCGGGGAGCTGTTTTTT.

This clone occurred a few times. The rearrangement joins TRBV19 to TRBJ1-2; TRBD1 is a possible D gene (5 bases). The CDR3 has 14 amino acids. Germline CDR1 is LNHDA and CDR2 is SQIVND (reference sequence). The V gene lost 4 bases and the J gene lost 3 bases, with 12 bases spanning the gap. CDR3 region: CASSNAGGDYGYTF. The CDR3 region has the DNA TGTGCCAGTAGTAATGCCGGGGGTGACTATGGCTACACCTTC.

The gene calls are TRBV5-1 and TRBJ2-7, with 7 bases matching TRBD1. From germline, CDR1 is SGHRS and CDR2 YFSETQ. The ends lost 3 bases at V and 2 bases at J; junction bases unmatched: 5. This CDR3 is 14 amino acids long. The CDR3 reads CASSSGQDTYEQYF. The DNA of the CDR3 is TGCGCCAGCAGCTCAGGACAGGACACCTACGAGCAGTACTTC.

This chain uses TRBV30 with TRBJ2-5; TRBD2 aligns across 8 bases. The V gene end was trimmed by 2 bases and the J gene end by 5 bases; junction bases not matched to a gene: 7. This CDR3 region has 14 residues. Germline V CDR1 and CDR2: GTSNPN, SVGIG (reference sequence). The CDR3 region has the DNA TGTGCCTGGAGTTTGCCCCGGGGGGGCGAGACCCAGTACTTC. Protein product: CAWSLPRGGETQYF.

This chain's CDR3 is CASSPKTGIYGYTF. The CDR3 nucleotides are TGTGCCAGCAGCCCGAAAACAGGGATCTATGGCTACACCTTC. The genes are TRBV7-2 and TRBJ1-2; TRBD1 is a possible D gene (6 bases). The germline CDR1 and CDR2 sequences are SGHTA and FQGNSA. The length of the CDR3 is 14 residues. V was pared by 5 bases and J by 4 bases, with 14 bases between.

V gene TRBV12-3 or TRBV12-4 combines with J gene TRBJ2-2, with D possibly being TRBD1 (6 bases). CDR3 length equals 13 residues. V was trimmed by 1 base and J by 7 bases, leaving 7 bases between them. The CDR3 DNA reads as TGTGCCAGCAGTTTAGGGGGGCTCGGGGAGCTGTTTTTT. Residues: CASSLGGLGELFF.

Here the CDR3 reads CASSEGLLAGVETQYF. For the CDR3, the DNA is TGTGCCAGCAGTGAAGGGTTATTAGCGGGGGTAGAGACCCAGTACTTC. This chain joins TRBV6-1 and TRBJ2-5; TRBD2 matches 9 bases. The germline CDR1 and CDR2 sequences are MNHNS and SASEGT. V dropped 1 base and J dropped 4; count of bases not matched to a gene: 7. This CDR3 spans 16 amino acids.

The chain uses TRBV3-1 (or the pseudogene TRBV3-2) and TRBJ1-5; possibly TRBD1 for D (5 bases). In germline, CDR1 is LGHDT, CDR2 YNNKEL (reference sequence). Trimming took 3 bases from V and 4 from J, leaving 10 bases between them. This CDR3 is 14 amino acids long. CDR3 sequence: CASSQGGSNQPQHF. The CDR3 DNA reads as TGTGCCAGCAGCCAGGGGGGTTCTAATCAGCCCCAGCATTTT.

For the CDR3, the DNA is TGTGCCAGCAGCCCCGTGTTGGGGGGAGGGCAAACTAGCACAGATACGCAGTATTTT. Encoded protein: CASSPVLGGGQTSTDTQYF. This chain connects TRBV28 to TRBJ2-3, with 7 nucleotides matching TRBD2. Looked up from germline, CDR1 is MDHEN and CDR2 is SYDVKM. J lost 0 bases, V lost 6 bases, and 18 bases had no gene match. The CDR3 covers 19 residues.

This chain links TRBV5-1 with TRBJ2-5; 14 nucleotides agree with TRBD2. With V trimmed by 0 bases and J by 2 bases, 6 bases remained unmatched. The germline V gene has CDR1 SGHRS and CDR2 YFSETQ. There are 18 residues in the CDR3. CDR3 nucleotide sequence: TGCGCCAGCAGCTTGGCGACTAGCGGGAGGGCCGCTCAAGAGACCCAGTACTTC. It encodes CASSLATSGRAAQETQYF. The full variable domain, its missing parts supplied by reference TRBV5-1 and TRBJ2-5, is KAGVTQTPRYLIKTRGQQVTLSCSPISGHRSVSWYQQTPGQGLQFLFEYFSETQRNKGNFPGRFSGRQFSNSRSEMNVSTLELGDSALYLCASSLATSGRAAQETQYFGPGTRLLVL.

The chain recombines TRBV2 with TRBJ2-3; a possible D gene is TRBD1 (6 bases). V dropped 5 bases and J dropped 6 bases, with 9 bases sitting between them. Germline V gene lookup returns CDR1 SNHLY and CDR2 FYNNEI. The CDR3 is made up of 12 amino acids. For the CDR3, the DNA is TGTGCCAGCAGTACTGACAGGGATACGCAGTATTTT. Translated, it gives CASSTDRDTQYF.

V is TRBV5-4 and J is TRBJ1-4, with unresolved D. The CDR3 runs to 14 residues. Trimming took 0 bases from V and 8 from J, leaving 11 bases between them. The germline CDR1 and CDR2 sequences are SGHNT and YYREEE (reference sequence). CDR3: CASSLASPGEKLFF. DNA for the CDR3: TGTGCCAGCAGCTTGGCCAGTCCTGGCGAAAAACTGTTTTTT.

Only a few counts were recorded for this clone. This chain links TRBV6-5 with TRBJ1-4, with 7 bases that match TRBD1. Germline V gene lookup returns CDR1 MNHEY and CDR2 SVGAGI. This CDR3 spans 15 amino acids. V gave up 6 bases and J gave up 8 bases; unmatched junction bases: 12. The CDR3 nucleotides are TGTGCCAGCAGGAGACTACAGGGGCGCGGAGAAAAACTGTTTTTT. Translated: CASRRLQGRGEKLFF.

This clone was detected only once. This chain uses TRBV5-1 with TRBJ1-5; 9 nucleotides line up with TRBD1. V dropped 4 bases and J dropped 3; count of bases not matched to a gene: 5. The CDR3 has 15 amino acids. CDR1 is SGHRS and CDR2 is YFSETQ in the germline V gene. CDR3 loop: CASSTTGGDNQPQHF. DNA for the CDR3: TGCGCCAGCAGCACGACAGGGGGTGACAATCAGCCCCAGCATTTT. Drawing the rest from reference TRBV5-1 and TRBJ1-5, the complete variable domain is KAGVTQTPRYLIKTRGQQVTLSCSPISGHRSVSWYQQTPGQGLQFLFEYFSETQRNKGNFPGRFSGRQFSNSRSEMNVSTLELGDSALYLCASSTTGGDNQPQHFGDGTRLSIL.

The chain combines TRBV7-9 with TRBJ2-7; 7 bases line up with TRBD1. V trimming: 5 bases; J trimming: 2 bases; junction bases outside the gene matches: 9. Germline V CDR1 and CDR2: SEHNR, FQNEAQ (reference sequence). The CDR3 is 15 amino acids. The CDR3 loop is CASSTGQPDAYEQYF. The CDR3, as DNA: TGTGCCAGCAGCACGGGACAGCCCGATGCCTACGAGCAGTACTTC. Supplemented by reference TRBV7-9 and TRBJ2-7, the full variable domain reads DTGVSQNPRHKITKRGQNVTFRCDPISEHNRLYWYRQTLGQGPEFLTYFQNEAQLEKSRLLSDRFSAERPKGSFSTLEIQRTEQGDSAMYLCASSTGQPDAYEQYFGPGTRLTVT.

The V gene is TRBV6-1, the J gene TRBJ1-4; D gene ambiguous. From germline, CDR1 is MNHNS and CDR2 SASEGT. The CDR3 extends over 14 amino acids. Deletions cut 2 bases from V and 7 bases from J, with 11 bases between. The CDR3 protein is CASSEKGGSEKLFF. CDR3 bases: TGTGCCAGCAGTGAAAAGGGTGGGAGTGAAAAACTGTTTTTT.

V gene TRBV5-6 combines with J gene TRBJ2-1; 13 nucleotides align to TRBD2. The CDR3 sequence is 16 residues long. Germline assignment: CDR1 SGHDT and CDR2 YYEEEE. Germline trimming cut 4 bases from V and 8 bases from J; bases unmatched to any gene: 9. CDR3 coding DNA: TGTGCCAGCAGCCCCCTCCGGACTAGCGGGAGATATGAGCAGTTCTTC. This translates into CASSPLRTSGRYEQFF. The full variable domain, with the rest looked up from reference TRBV5-6 and TRBJ2-1, is DAGVTQSPTHLIKTRGQQVTLRCSPKSGHDTVSWYQQALGQGPQFIFQYYEEEERQRGNFPDRFSGHQFPNYSSELNVNALLLGDSALYLCASSPLRTSGRYEQFFGPGTRLTVL.

This clone was seen only once. This chain links TRBV27 with TRBJ1-1; D is perhaps TRBD1 (6 bases). With 6 bases removed from V and 0 bases from J, the gap between germline ends came to 17 bases. The length of the CDR3 is 16 residues. Germline CDR1 reads MNHEY; CDR2 reads SMNVEV (reference sequence). CDR3 sequence reads: CASRPTGRGMNTEAFF. The CDR3 DNA sequence: TGTGCCAGCAGGCCCACAGGGAGGGGGATGAACACTGAAGCTTTCTTT.

This chain joins TRBV27 and TRBJ2-7, with 11 bases identical to TRBD2. Trimming removed 2 bases from V and 2 bases from J; junction bases left unmatched: 14. Germline V gene data show CDR1 as MNHEY and CDR2 as SMNVEV (reference sequence). This CDR3 has 19 residues. The CDR3 protein is CASSLKGPGTSGQTYEQYF. The CDR3 DNA is TGTGCCAGCAGTTTAAAGGGGCCCGGGACTAGCGGCCAAACCTACGAGCAGTACTTC.

CDR3 amino acids: CATRTGGAETQYF. The CDR3 DNA follows: TGTGCCACGAGGACAGGGGGCGCAGAGACCCAGTACTTC. The chain employs TRBV15 and TRBJ2-5; 11 positions match TRBD1. Germline assignment: CDR1 LNHNV and CDR2 YYDKDF (reference sequence). The CDR3 length is 13 residues. After removal of 9 bases from V and 4 bases from J, the junction contained 4 bases not matched to a gene.

The sample holds a few counts of this clone. The rearrangement links TRBV2 to TRBJ2-2; 7 bases are a match to TRBD1. Germline CDR1 is SNHLY and CDR2 is FYNNEI. This CDR3 is 14 amino acids long. After removal of 8 bases from V and 5 bases from J, the junction contained 8 bases not matched to a gene. CDR3: CASSRGQGTGELFF. The CDR3 DNA reads TGTGCCAGCTCAAGGGGGCAGGGGACCGGGGAGCTGTTTTTT.

The chain uses TRBV27 and TRBJ1-2; D is unclear. V was shortened by 4 bases and J by 0 bases, with 15 bases between the two germline ends. Germline lookup yields CDR1 MNHEY and CDR2 SMNVEV (reference sequence). The CDR3 has 16 residues. In DNA, the CDR3 is TGTGCCAGCAGTTCAAACCCCGGAGTTACTAACTATGGCTACACCTTC. It encodes CASSSNPGVTNYGYTF.